The 18 T cell receptor beta chains below come from one sample, sequenced in a study. TCRdb recomputed calls from the RT-PCR reads with MiXCR, one row per CDR3 protein. Seen here are almost 700,000 distinct CDR3 sequences, 14% observed once, and the top ten hold 3.6%. Sequencing was performed on memory CD4+ T cells from blood. The source is a female donor in good health, serving as a healthy control.

This clonotype was detected a few times. This chain uses TRBV11-2 with TRBJ2-2; D remains unclear. Germline assignment: CDR1 SGHAT and CDR2 FQNNGV. The CDR3 is made up of 16 amino acids. The V end was cut by 4 bases, the J end by 1 base, with 13 bases between. The CDR3: CASSWLGQMNTGELFF. DNA for the CDR3: TGTGCCAGCAGCTGGCTAGGGCAAATGAACACCGGGGAGCTGTTTTTT.

This clonotype was seen more than once but under ten times. J is TRBJ1-5 and V is TRBV7-2; D remains unclear. Germline values: CDR1 SGHTA, CDR2 FQGNSA. This CDR3 comprises 13 residues. The V end lost 7 bases, the J end lost 7 bases, and 14 bases lay between the germline ends. CDR3 nucleotide sequence: TGTGCCAGCAACCGAGAGGGAGGACAGCCCCAGCATTTT. Translation: CASNREGGQPQHF. Full variable domain (rest looked up from reference TRBV7-2 and TRBJ1-5): GAGVSQSPSNKVTEKGKDVELRCDPISGHTALYWYRQSLGQGLEFLIYFQGNSAPDKSGLPSDRFSAERTGGSVSTLTIQRTQQEDSAVYLCASNREGGQPQHFGDGTRLSIL.

This clonotype was observed at least ten times. V gene TRBV7-2 combines with J gene TRBJ2-7; no clear D gene. Trimming took 6 bases from V and 5 from J, leaving 8 bases between them. The CDR3 consists of 11 residues. The germline gives CDR1 SGHTA, CDR2 FQGNSA. The DNA for the CDR3 is TGTGCCAGCAGTAGAAACGACGAGCAGTACTTC. Amino acid sequence: CASSRNDEQYF.

This clonotype turned up a few times. The V and J genes are TRBV2 and TRBJ2-1, with 12 bases fitting TRBD2. The V gene's germline CDR1 is SNHLY and CDR2 FYNNEI. J lost 8 bases, V lost 7 bases, and 6 bases had no gene match. This CDR3 region has 14 residues. Here the CDR3 reads CASTRLAGDHEQFF. The CDR3 nucleotides read TGTGCCAGCACCCGACTAGCGGGAGACCATGAGCAGTTCTTC.

V gene TRBV5-4 combines with J gene TRBJ2-3; D is uncertain. This CDR3 has 15 residues. The V gene lost 4 bases and the J gene lost 0 bases, with 12 bases spanning the gap. Germline V gene lookup returns CDR1 SGHNT and CDR2 YYREEE (reference sequence). The CDR3 DNA reads TGTGCCAGCAGCCCTACTACCGAAAGCACAGATACGCAGTATTTT. It encodes CASSPTTESTDTQYF.

This clonotype was observed at least ten times. The chain employs TRBV6-5 and TRBJ2-7; TRBD1 matches at 10 bases. The CDR3 is 14 residues long. Germline assignment: CDR1 MNHEY and CDR2 SVGAGI. The ends lost 5 bases at V and 2 bases at J; junction bases unmatched: 3. The CDR3 protein is CASSTGQGAYEQYF. The CDR3 nucleotides are TGTGCCAGCAGTACCGGACAGGGGGCCTACGAGCAGTACTTC.

This clonotype was seen more than once but under ten times. V and J are TRBV11-2 and TRBJ1-6, with 9 bases aligning to TRBD1. The CDR3 is made up of 13 amino acids. With V trimmed by 8 bases and J by 7 bases, 3 bases remained unmatched. Germline assignment: CDR1 SGHAT and CDR2 FQNNGV. CDR3: CASRQGGNSPLHF. CDR3 DNA: TGTGCCAGCCGACAGGGGGGCAATTCACCCCTCCACTTT.

This clonotype was found many times. The J gene is TRBJ1-6, the V gene TRBV20-1, with TRBD1 as a possible D gene (6 bases). Germline CDR1 DFQATT, CDR2 SNEGSKA (reference sequence). The CDR3 loop spans 9 amino acids. The V end was cut by 3 bases, the J end by 18 bases, with 9 bases between. CDR3 nucleotides: TGCAGTGCTAGTACAGGGCACCACTTT. Translation gives CSASTGHHF.

This clonotype was recorded at least ten times. The CDR3 spells CAIRRTSGSTDTQYF. CDR3 sequence (DNA): TGTGCCATCAGGAGGACTAGCGGAAGCACAGATACGCAGTATTTT. This chain links TRBV10-3 with TRBJ2-3; TRBD2 matches 10 bases. J gave up 0 bases and V 6 bases, and 3 bases lay outside the gene matches. The CDR3 spans 15 residues. Germline V gene sequence: CDR1 ENHRY, CDR2 SYGVKD.

This clonotype showed up just a few times. The chain couples TRBV4-3 to TRBJ1-5; 7 bases line up with TRBD1. Germline V gives CDR1 LGHNA, CDR2 YSLEER. This CDR3 is built from 17 residues. J gave up 8 bases and V 0 bases, and 13 bases lay outside the gene matches. The CDR3: CASSQEWKGSGGKPQHF. The CDR3 DNA reads TGCGCCAGCAGCCAAGAGTGGAAGGGGTCAGGGGGGAAGCCCCAGCATTTT.

The gene calls are TRBV10-3 and TRBJ2-1; no reliable D call. Trimming pared 3 bases from V and 2 bases from J, leaving 8 bases between. Germline loops: CDR1 ENHRY, CDR2 SYGVKD. This CDR3 region has 14 residues. Written as DNA, the CDR3 is TGTGCCATCAGTGAAGGGTACACCTACAATGAGCAGTTCTTC. Its protein product is CAISEGYTYNEQFF.

This clonotype was observed many times. The chain joins TRBV5-5 to TRBJ1-2; D gene uncertain. Trimming left V 4 bases short and J 3 bases short, with 16 bases between. This CDR3 is 15 amino acids long. Germline V gives CDR1 SGHKS, CDR2 YYEKEE (reference sequence). CDR3: CASSERDNPHYGYTF. CDR3 in DNA: TGTGCCAGCAGCGAAAGAGACAATCCCCACTATGGCTACACCTTC.

V usage is TRBV27 and J usage is TRBJ2-7; the match to TRBD1 covers 7 bases. Per the germline V gene, CDR1 is MNHEY and CDR2 is SMNVEV (reference sequence). Germline trimming cut 3 bases from V and 7 bases from J; bases unmatched to any gene: 9. This CDR3 is 14 amino acids long. The CDR3 loop reads CASSFLDRAREQYF. In DNA form, the CDR3 reads TGTGCCAGCAGTTTTCTTGACAGGGCTCGAGAGCAGTACTTC.

The chain employs TRBV3-1 and TRBJ2-7, with TRBD1 matching over 10 bases. The germline V gene has CDR1 LGHDT and CDR2 YNNKEL (reference sequence). The CDR3 totals 15 residues. J lost 2 bases, V lost 2 bases, and 3 bases had no gene match. CDR3 in DNA: TGTGCCAGCAGCCAATCCGGACAGGGGGCCTACGAGCAGTACTTC. Its protein is CASSQSGQGAYEQYF.

At least ten counts were recorded for this clonotype. The gene calls are TRBV5-1 and TRBJ2-1; no definite D call. V was trimmed by 4 bases and J by 0 bases, leaving 14 bases between them. Germline V CDR1 and CDR2: SGHRS, YFSETQ. This CDR3 is built from 16 residues. The CDR3 sequence is CASSPRDPSSYNEQFF. The CDR3 DNA reads as TGCGCCAGCAGCCCCCGAGACCCCAGCTCCTACAATGAGCAGTTCTTC.

This clonotype was detected a few times. This chain connects TRBV3-1 to TRBJ1-4; D gene unclear. V was trimmed by 4 bases and J by 7 bases, leaving 19 bases between them. In germline, CDR1 is LGHDT, CDR2 YNNKEL (reference sequence). The CDR3 contains 16 residues. The CDR3 DNA sequence: TGTGCCAGCAGCCTAGACCTAAGTCCAGCAGGTGAAAAACTGTTTTTT. This gives the protein CASSLDLSPAGEKLFF.

This clonotype was seen a handful of times. The V gene is TRBV20-1, the J gene TRBJ2-3; TRBD2 agrees at 8 bases. CDR1 is DFQATT and CDR2 is SNEGSKA in the germline V gene (reference sequence). After removal of 5 bases from V and 3 bases from J, the junction contained 19 bases not matched to a gene. This CDR3 contains 18 residues. CDR3 bases: TGCAGTGCTCTTGGACTAGCTCAACACGCGAAGGGTACAGATACGCAGTATTTT. Translating gives CSALGLAQHAKGTDTQYF.

This clonotype has a count of ten or more. At one end, the junction sequence differs from germline, possibly due to a read error. The rearrangement uses TRBV7-2 and TRBJ2-1; D not resolved. CDR3 size: 11 residues. Germline V gene data show CDR1 as SGHTA and CDR2 as FQGNSA. CDR3 in DNA: TGTGCCAGCAGCTTTTACAGTGAGCAGTTCTTC. Translating gives CASSFYSEQFF.